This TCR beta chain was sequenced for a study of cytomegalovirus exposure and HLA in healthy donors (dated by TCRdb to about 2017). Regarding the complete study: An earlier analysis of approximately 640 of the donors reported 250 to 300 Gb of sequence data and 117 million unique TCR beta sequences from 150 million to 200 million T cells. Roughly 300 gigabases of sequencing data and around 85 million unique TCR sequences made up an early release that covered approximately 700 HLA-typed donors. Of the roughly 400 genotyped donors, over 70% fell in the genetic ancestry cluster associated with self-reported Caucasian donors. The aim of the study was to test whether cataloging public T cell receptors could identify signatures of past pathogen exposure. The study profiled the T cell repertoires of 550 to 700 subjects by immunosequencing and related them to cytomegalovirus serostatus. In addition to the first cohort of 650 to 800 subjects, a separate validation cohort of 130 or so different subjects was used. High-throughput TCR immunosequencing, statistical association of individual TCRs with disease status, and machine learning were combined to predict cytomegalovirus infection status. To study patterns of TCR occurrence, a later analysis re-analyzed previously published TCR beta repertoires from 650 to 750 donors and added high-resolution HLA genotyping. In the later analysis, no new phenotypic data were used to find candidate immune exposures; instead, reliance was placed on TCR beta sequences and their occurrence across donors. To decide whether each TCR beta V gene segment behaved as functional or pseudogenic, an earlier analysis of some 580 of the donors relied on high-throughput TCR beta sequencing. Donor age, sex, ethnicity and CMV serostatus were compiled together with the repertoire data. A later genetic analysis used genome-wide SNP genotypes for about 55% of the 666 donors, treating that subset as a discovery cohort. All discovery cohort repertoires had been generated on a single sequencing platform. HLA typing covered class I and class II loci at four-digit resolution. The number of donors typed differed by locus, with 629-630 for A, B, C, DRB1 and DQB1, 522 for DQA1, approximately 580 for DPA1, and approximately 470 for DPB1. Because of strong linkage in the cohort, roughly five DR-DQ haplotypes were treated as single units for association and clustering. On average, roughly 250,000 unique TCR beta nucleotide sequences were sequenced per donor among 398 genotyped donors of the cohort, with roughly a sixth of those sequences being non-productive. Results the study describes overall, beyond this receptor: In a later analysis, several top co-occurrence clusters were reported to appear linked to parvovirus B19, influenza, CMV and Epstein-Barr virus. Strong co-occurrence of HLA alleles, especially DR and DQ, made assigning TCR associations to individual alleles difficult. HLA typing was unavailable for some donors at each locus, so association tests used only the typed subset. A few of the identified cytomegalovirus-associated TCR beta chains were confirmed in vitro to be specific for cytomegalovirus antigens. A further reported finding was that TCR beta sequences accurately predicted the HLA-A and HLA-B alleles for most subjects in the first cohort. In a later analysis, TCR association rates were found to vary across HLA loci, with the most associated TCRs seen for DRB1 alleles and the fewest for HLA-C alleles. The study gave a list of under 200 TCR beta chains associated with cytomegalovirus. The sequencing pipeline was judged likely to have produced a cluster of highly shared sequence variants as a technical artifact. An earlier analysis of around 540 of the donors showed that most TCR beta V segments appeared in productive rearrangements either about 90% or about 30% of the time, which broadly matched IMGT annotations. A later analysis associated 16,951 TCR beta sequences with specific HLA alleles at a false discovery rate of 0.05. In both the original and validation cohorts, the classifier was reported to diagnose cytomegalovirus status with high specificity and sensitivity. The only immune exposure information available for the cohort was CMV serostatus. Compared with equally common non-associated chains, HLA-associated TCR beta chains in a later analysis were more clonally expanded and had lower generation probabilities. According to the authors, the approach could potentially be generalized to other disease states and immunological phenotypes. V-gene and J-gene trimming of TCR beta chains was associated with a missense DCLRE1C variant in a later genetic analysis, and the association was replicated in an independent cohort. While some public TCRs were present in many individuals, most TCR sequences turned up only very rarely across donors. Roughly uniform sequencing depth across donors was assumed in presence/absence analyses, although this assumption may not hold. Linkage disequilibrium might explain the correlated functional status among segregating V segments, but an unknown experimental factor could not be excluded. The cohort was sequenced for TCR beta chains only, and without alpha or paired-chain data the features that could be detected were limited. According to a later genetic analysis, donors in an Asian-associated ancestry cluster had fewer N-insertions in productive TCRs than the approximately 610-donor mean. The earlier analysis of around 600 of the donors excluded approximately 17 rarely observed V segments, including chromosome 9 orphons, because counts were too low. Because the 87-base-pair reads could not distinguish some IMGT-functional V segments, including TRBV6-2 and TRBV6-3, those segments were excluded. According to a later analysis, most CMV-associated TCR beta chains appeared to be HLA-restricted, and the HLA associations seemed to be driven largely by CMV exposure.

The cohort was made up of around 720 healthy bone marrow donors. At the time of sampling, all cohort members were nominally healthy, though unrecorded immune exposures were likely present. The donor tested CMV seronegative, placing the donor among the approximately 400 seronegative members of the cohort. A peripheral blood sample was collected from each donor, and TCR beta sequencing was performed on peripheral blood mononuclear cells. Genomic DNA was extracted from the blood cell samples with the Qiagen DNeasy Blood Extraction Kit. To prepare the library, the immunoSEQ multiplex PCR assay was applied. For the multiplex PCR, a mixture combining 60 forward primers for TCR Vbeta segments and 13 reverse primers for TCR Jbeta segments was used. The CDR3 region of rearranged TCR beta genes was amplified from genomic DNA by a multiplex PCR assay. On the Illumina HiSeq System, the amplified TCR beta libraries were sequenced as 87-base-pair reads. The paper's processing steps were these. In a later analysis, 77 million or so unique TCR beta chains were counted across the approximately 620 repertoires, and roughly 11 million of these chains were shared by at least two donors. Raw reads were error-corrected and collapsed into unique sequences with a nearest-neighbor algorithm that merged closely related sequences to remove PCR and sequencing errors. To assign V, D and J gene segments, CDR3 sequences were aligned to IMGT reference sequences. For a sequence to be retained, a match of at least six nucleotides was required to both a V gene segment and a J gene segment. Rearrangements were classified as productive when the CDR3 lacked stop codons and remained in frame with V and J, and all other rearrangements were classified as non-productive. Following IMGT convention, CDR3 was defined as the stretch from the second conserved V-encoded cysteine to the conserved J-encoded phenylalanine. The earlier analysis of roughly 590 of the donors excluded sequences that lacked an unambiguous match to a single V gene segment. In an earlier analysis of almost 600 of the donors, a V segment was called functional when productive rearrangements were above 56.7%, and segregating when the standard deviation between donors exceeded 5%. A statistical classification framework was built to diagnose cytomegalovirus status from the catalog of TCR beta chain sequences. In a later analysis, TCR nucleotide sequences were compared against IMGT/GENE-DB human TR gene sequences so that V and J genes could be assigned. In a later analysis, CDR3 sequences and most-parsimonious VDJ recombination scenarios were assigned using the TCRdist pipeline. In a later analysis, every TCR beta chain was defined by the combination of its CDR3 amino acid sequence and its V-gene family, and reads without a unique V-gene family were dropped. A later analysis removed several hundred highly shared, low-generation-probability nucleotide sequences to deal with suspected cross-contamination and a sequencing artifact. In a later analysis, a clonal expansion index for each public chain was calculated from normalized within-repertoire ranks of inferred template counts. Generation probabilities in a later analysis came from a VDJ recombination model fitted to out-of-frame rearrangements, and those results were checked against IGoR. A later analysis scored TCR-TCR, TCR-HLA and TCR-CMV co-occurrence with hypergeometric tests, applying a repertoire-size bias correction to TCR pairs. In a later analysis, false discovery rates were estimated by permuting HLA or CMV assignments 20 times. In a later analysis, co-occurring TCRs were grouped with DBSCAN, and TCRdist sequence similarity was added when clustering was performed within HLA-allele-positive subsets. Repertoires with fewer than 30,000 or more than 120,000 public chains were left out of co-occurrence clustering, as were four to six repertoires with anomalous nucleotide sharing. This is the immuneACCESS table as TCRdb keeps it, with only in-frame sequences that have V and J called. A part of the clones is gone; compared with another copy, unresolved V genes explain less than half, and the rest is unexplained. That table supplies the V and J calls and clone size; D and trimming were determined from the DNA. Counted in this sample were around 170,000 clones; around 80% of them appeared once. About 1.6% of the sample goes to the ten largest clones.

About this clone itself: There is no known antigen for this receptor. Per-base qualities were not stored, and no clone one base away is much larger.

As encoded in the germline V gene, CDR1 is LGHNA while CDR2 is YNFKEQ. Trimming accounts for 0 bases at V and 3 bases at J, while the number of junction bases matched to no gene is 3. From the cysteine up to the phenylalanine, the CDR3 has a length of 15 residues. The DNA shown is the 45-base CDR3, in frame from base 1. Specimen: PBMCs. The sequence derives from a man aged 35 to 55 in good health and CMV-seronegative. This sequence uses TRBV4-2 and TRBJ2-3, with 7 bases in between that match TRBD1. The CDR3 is CASSQDGQVTDTQYF. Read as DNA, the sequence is TGTGCCAGCAGCCAAGATGGACAGGTGACAGATACGCAGTATTTT.